This TCR beta chain was documented in a study of blood T cell repertoires in COVID-19. The CDR3 covers 14 residues. Looked up from germline, CDR1 is SGHAT and CDR2 is FQNNGV. Unmatched junction bases numbered 9, after V lost 5 bases and J lost 8 bases. TCRdb keeps only in-frame clones here, not all; method: immunoSEQ multiplex PCR. Of under 150,000 clones in the sample, less than 80% are singletons; the top ten hold approximately 3.6%. The chain uses TRBV11-2 and TRBJ2-3, with 8 bases identical to TRBD2. The sequence was collected from a man between 60 and 75 years old with acute or convalescent COVID-19. Material for sequencing was peripheral blood. CDR3 loop: CASSLSGAGATQYF. In DNA form, the CDR3 reads TGTGCCAGCAGCCTTAGCGGGGCCGGGGCTACGCAGTATTTT.